This T cell receptor (beta chain) is drawn from a study of T cell responses to AZD1222 COVID-19 vaccine. About the research overall: Combined were second doses at about 4 or about 12 weeks. Whole-study results and caveats: Increases in Spike-specific TCR breadth and depth were seen after two AZD1222 doses. Dominant CD4 TCR responses targeted spike regions 160-218 and 743-854. Mostly white British, mostly female donors; authors suggested clonal diversity may be underestimated.

Comments on this clone: Its target is not known.

Only in-frame clones appear in the TCRdb table, and some are missing; sequencing was by immunoSEQ multiplex PCR. The sample lists some 130,000 clones, around 86% occurring once. Here the sequenced sample was peripheral blood, taken on day 0 of AZD1222 vaccination. The sequence derives from an adult in good health.

The chain's CDR3 is CASSSGYYGYTF. In DNA, the CDR3 is TGTGCCAGCAGTTCCGGGTACTATGGCTACACCTTC. This chain links TRBV6-2 or TRBV6-3 with TRBJ1-2; D is undetermined. V lost 4 bases, J lost 3 bases, and 6 bases lay in between. This CDR3 spans 12 amino acids. CDR1 and CDR2 from the germline V gene are MNHEY and SVGEGT.